This T cell receptor (beta chain) was found in a study of Graves' ophthalmopathy and Graves' hyperthyroidism. RNA transcripts yielded amplified TCR beta CDR3 regions. The first round was an RT-PCR with HTBI primers, and the second round was a multiplex PCR. TCRdb reprocessed the multiplex PCR reads via MiXCR and lists one record per CDR3 protein. The sample comprises about 240,000 distinct CDR3 sequences, about 47% of which are singletons, and roughly 50% rests with the top ten. Germline V gives CDR1 DFQATT, CDR2 SNEGSKA (reference sequence). CDR3 size: 13 residues. V was cut by 6 bases and J by 8 bases, with 14 bases left in between. With a duration under 3 months, ophthalmopathy in the donors showed moderate-to-severe activity, CAS ≥3 and NOSPECS ≥4. Pregnant or lactating patients and those with other autoimmune diseases or uncontrolled infections were excluded. Diagnosis used clinical symptoms, serum thyroxine, TRAb, thyroid ultrasound and orbital computed tomography.

Study results and limitations: The authors also found most expanded thyroid clonotypes above 0.001 frequency in blood.

For this clonotype: Its target is unknown.

The receptor was derived from an adult man with Graves' ophthalmopathy. The chain links TRBV20-1 to TRBJ1-6; D perhaps matches TRBD1 (5 bases). The sequenced sample was peripheral blood. The CDR3, as DNA: TGCAGTGCCACCGGGACTCTTGATTCACCCCTCCACTTT. It yields the protein CSATGTLDSPLHF.